Sequencing of this T cell receptor (beta chain) was carried out in a study of identical twins. In germline, CDR1 is SSHAT, CDR2 FNYEAQ (reference sequence). The CDR3 is 16 residues long. V lost 5 bases and J lost 7; bases outside the gene matches: 8. This clonotype was detected only a few times. TCRdb recomputed calls from the 5' RACE reads with MiXCR, one row per CDR3 protein. The sample carries roughly 750,000 distinct CDR3 sequences, 21% recorded once. These same records also appear under a second study, on T cells expressing NK-cell markers. That publication notes: Sorting was restricted to alpha-beta TCR T cells by an anti-gamma-delta TCR antibody in several experiments.

The chain couples TRBV7-7 to TRBJ2-1, with TRBD2 matching over 13 bases. The sample consisted of PBMCs. The clonotype originates from a woman between 18 and 29 years old in good health. The CDR3 nucleotides read TGTGCCAGCAGCACCCGACTAGCGGGAGGATTAAATGAGCAGTTCTTC. Translated, it gives CASSTRLAGGLNEQFF.